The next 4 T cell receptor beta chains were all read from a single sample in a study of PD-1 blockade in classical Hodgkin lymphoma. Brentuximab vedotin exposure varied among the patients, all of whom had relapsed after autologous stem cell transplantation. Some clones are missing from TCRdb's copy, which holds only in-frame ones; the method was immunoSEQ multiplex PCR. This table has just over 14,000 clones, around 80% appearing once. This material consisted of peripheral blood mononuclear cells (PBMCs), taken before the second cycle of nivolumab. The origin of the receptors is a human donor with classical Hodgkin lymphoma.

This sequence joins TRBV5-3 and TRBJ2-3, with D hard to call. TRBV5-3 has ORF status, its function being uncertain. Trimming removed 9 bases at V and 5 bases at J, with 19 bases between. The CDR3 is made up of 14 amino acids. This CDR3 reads CATTRGLVKDTQYF. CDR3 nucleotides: TGTGCCACAACGCGTGGGCTAGTGAAAGATACGCAGTATTTT.

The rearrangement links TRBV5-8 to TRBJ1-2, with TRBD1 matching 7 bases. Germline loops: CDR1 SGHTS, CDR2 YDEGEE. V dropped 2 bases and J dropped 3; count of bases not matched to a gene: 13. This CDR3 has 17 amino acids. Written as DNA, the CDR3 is TGTGCCAGCAGCTTTTTGTCGGCCTCGGACAGGCACTATGGCTACACCTTC. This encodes CASSFLSASDRHYGYTF. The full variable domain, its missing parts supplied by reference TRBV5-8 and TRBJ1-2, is EAGVTQSPTHLIKTRGQQATLRCSPISGHTSVYWYQQALGLGLQFLLWYDEGEERNRGNFPPRFSGRQFPNYSSELNVNALELEDSALYLCASSFLSASDRHYGYTFGSGTRLTVV.

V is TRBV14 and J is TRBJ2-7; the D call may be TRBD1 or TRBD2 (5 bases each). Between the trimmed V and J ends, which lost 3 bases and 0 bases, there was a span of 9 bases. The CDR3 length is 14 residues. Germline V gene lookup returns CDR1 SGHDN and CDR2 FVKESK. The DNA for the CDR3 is TGTGCCAGCAGCCAGTCAGGGAGCTCCTACGAGCAGTACTTC. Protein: CASSQSGSSYEQYF.

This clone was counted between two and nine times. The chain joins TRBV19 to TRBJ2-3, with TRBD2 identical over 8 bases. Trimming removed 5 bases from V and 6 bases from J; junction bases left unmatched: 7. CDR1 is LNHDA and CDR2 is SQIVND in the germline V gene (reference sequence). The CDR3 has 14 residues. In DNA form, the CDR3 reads TGTGCCAGTAGTCGGCTAGCGGGCGCCGATACGCAGTATTTT. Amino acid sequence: CASSRLAGADTQYF.